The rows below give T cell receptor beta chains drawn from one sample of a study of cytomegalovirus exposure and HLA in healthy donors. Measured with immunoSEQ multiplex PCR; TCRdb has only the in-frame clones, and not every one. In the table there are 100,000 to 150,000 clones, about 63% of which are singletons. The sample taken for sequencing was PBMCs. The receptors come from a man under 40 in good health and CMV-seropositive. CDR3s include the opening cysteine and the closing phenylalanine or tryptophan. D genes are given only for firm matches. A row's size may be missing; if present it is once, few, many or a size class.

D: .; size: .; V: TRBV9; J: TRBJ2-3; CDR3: CASSAGVGQGPDTQYF; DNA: TGTGCCAGCAGCGCAGGGGTGGGCCAAGGGCCAGATACGCAGTATTTT
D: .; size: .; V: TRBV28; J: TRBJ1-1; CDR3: CASGFDWNTEAFF; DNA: TGTGCCAGCGGATTTGACTGGAACACTGAAGCTTTCTTT
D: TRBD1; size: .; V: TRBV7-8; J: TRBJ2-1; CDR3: CASSTPVGTGVRNEQFF; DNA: TGTGCCAGCAGCACGCCGGTGGGGACAGGGGTTCGGAATGAGCAGTTCTTC
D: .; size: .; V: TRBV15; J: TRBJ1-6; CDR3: CATSRDLGGTPSPLHF; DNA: TGTGCCACCAGCAGAGACCTAGGCGGTACACCCTCACCCCTCCACTTT
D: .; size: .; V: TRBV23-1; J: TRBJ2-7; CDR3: CASSQYSVNPTYEQYF; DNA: TGCGCCAGCAGTCAATATTCGGTGAATCCCACCTACGAGCAGTACTTC
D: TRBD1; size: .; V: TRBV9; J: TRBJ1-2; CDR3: CASWGTGGAGAYGYTF; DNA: TGTGCCAGTTGGGGGACAGGGGGCGCCGGGGCCTATGGCTACACCTTC
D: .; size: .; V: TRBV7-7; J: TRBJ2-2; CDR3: CAIMSHNGGGELFF; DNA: TGTGCTATAATGTCCCATAATGGCGGCGGGGAGCTGTTTTTT
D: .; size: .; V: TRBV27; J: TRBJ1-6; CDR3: CASSLAADSPLHF; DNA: TGTGCCAGCAGTTTAGCGGCGGATTCACCCCTCCACTTT
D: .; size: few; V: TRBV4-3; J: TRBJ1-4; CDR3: CASSYGNDEKLFF; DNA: TGCGCCAGCAGCTACGGGAACGATGAAAAACTGTTTTTT
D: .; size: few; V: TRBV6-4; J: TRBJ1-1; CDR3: CASSQPREYTEAFF; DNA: TGTGCCAGCAGTCAACCTCGGGAGTACACTGAAGCTTTCTTT
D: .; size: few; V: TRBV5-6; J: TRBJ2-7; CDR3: CASSLELATYEQYF; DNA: TGTGCCAGCAGCTTGGAACTAGCCACCTACGAGCAGTACTTC
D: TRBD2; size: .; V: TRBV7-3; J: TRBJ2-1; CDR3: CASSLAGGRQFF; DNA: TGTGCCAGCAGCTTAGCGGGAGGGCGTCAGTTCTTC
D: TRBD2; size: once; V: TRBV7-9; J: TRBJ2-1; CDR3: CASSLLVFGGNNEQFF; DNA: TGTGCCAGCAGCTTACTCGTCTTCGGGGGGAACAATGAGCAGTTCTTC
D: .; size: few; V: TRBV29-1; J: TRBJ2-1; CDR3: CSVRGVYNEQFF; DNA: TGCAGCGTTCGCGGGGTCTATAATGAGCAGTTCTTC
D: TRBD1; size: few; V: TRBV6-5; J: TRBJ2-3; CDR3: CASRSGGLTDTQYF; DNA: TGTGCCAGCAGATCAGGGGGCCTGACAGATACGCAGTATTTT
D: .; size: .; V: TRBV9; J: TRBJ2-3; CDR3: CASSVGTILTDTQYF; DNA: TGTGCCAGCAGCGTAGGGACTATCCTCACAGATACGCAGTATTTT
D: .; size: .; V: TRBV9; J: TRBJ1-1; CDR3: CASSVSTGVGTEAFF; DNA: TGTGCCAGCAGCGTGTCGACAGGAGTAGGTACTGAAGCTTTCTTT
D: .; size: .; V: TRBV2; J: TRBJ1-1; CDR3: CASRAGGSNTEAFF; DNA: TGTGCCAGCAGGGCGGGGGGGTCGAACACTGAAGCTTTCTTT
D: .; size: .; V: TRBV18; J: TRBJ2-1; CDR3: CASSKAPGEIYNEQFF; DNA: TGTGCCAGCTCAAAAGCTCCCGGGGAGATATACAATGAGCAGTTCTTC
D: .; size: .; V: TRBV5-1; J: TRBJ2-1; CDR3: CASSRPLAVGYNEQFF; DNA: TGCGCCAGCAGCCGTCCACTAGCTGTTGGATACAATGAGCAGTTCTTC
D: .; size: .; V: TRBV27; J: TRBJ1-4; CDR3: CASRRGSTNEKLFF; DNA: TGTGCCAGCAGGAGGGGGTCCACTAATGAAAAACTGTTTTTT
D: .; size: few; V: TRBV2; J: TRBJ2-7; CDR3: CASSEARGPYEQYF; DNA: TGTGCCAGCAGTGAAGCCCGCGGCCCCTACGAGCAGTACTTC
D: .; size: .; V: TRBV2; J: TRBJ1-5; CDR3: CASGGGYQPQHF; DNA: TGTGCCAGTGGGGGGGGATATCAGCCCCAGCATTTT
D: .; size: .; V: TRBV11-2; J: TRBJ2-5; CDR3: CASSLTPQGKGTQYF; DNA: TGTGCCAGCAGCTTAACCCCCCAGGGTAAAGGGACCCAGTACTTC
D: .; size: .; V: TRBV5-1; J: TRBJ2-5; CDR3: CASSPDSQETQYF; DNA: TGCGCCAGCAGCCCGGACAGCCAAGAGACCCAGTACTTC
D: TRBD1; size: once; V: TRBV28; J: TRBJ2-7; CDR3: CAIATGSRSSYEQYF; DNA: TGTGCCATCGCGACAGGGTCCCGGAGCTCCTACGAGCAGTACTTC
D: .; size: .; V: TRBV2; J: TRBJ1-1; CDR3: CASTARQANTEAFF; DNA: TGTGCCAGCACCGCCCGACAGGCGAACACTGAAGCTTTCTTT
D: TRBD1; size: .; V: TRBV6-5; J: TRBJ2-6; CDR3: CASSYLGTAGANVLTF; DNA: TGTGCCAGCAGTTACCTAGGGACAGCTGGGGCCAACGTCCTGACTTTC
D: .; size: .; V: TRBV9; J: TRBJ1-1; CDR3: CASSVEGAPNTEAFF; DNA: TGTGCCAGCAGCGTAGAGGGAGCGCCGAACACTGAAGCTTTCTTT
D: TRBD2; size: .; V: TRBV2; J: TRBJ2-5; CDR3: CASRLAGETQYF; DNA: TGTGCCAGCCGACTAGCTGGAGAGACCCAGTACTTC
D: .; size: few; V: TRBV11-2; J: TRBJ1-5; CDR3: CASSLGRQEPQHF; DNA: TGTGCCAGCAGCTTAGGAAGACAGGAGCCCCAGCATTTT
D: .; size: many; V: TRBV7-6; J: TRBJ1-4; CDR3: CASSFAGGRPNEKLFF; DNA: TGTGCCAGCAGCTTCGCGGGGGGTAGACCTAATGAAAAACTGTTTTTT
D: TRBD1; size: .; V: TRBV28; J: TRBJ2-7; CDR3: CASSLPGQGYEQYF; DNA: TGTGCCAGCAGTCTCCCAGGACAGGGCTACGAGCAGTACTTC
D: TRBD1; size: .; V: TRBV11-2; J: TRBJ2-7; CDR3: CASSLVGQGSYEQYF; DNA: TGTGCCAGCAGCTTAGTGGGACAGGGCTCCTACGAGCAGTACTTC
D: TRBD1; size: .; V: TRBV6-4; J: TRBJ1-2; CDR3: CASRPGQGSYGYTF; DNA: TGTGCCAGCAGACCGGGACAGGGGAGCTATGGCTACACCTTC
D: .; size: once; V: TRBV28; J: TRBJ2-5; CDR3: CASSFSGGRETQYF; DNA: TGTGCCAGCAGTTTTTCTGGAGGGAGGGAGACCCAGTACTTC
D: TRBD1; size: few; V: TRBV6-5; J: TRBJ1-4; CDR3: CASSYTGQGARKLFF; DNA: TGTGCCAGCAGTTACACCGGTCAGGGGGCTCGAAAACTGTTTTTT
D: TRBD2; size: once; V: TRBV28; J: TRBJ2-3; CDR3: CASSLFPSGGKYTDTQYF; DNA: TGTGCCAGCAGTTTATTCCCTAGCGGGGGGAAATACACAGATACGCAGTATTTT
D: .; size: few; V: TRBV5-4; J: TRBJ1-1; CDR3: CASSLERDTEAFF; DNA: TGTGCCAGCAGCTTGGAGAGAGACACTGAAGCTTTCTTT
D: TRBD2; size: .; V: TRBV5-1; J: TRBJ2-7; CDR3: CASSRGASGGSLREQYF; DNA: TGCGCCAGCAGTCGGGGGGCTAGCGGGGGCTCCCTAAGAGAGCAGTACTTC
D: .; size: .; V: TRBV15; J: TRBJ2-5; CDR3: CATSRDLDSGQETQYF; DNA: TGTGCCACCAGCAGAGATCTGGACAGCGGCCAAGAGACCCAGTACTTC
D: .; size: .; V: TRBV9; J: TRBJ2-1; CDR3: CASSVAAGSYNEQFF; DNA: TGTGCCAGCAGCGTGGCGGCGGGCTCCTACAATGAGCAGTTCTTC
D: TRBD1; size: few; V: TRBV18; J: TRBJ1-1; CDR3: CASASRDREQAFF; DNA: TGTGCCAGCGCGTCCCGGGACAGGGAACAAGCTTTCTTT
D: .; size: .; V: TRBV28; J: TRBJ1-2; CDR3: CASSSPGARGYTF; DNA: TGTGCCAGCAGCTCTCCAGGGGCGCGGGGCTACACCTTC
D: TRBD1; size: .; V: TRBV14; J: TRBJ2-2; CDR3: CASSHRTGGYTGELFF; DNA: TGTGCCAGCAGCCACCGGACAGGGGGGTACACCGGGGAGCTGTTTTTT
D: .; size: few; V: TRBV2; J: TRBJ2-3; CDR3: CASNGGLVTDTQYF; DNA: TGTGCCAGCAACGGCGGACTGGTTACAGATACGCAGTATTTT
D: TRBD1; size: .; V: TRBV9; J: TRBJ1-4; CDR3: CASSAGTALNEKLFF; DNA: TGTGCCAGCAGCGCCGGGACAGCGCTTAATGAAAAACTGTTTTTT
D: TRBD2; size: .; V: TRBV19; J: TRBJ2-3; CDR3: CASGPGASGLPDTQYF; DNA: TGTGCCAGTGGGCCGGGGGCTAGCGGGCTCCCAGATACGCAGTATTTT
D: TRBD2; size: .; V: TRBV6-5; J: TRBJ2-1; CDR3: CASSYSSGRHYNEQFF; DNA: TGTGCCAGCAGTTACTCTAGCGGGAGGCATTACAATGAGCAGTTCTTC
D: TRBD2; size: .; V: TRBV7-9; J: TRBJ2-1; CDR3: CASTQYVASGGSYNEQFF; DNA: TGTGCCAGCACCCAGTACGTGGCTAGCGGGGGCTCCTACAATGAGCAGTTCTTC
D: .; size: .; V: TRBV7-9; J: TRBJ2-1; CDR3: CASSPLLTEYYNEQFF; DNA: TGTGCCAGCAGCCCGCTTTTGACGGAGTACTACAATGAGCAGTTCTTC
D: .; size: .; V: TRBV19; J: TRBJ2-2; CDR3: CASKKGVGTGELFF; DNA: TGTGCCAGCAAGAAAGGGGTAGGCACCGGGGAGCTGTTTTTT
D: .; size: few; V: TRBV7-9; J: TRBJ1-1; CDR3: CASSPTGNTEAFF; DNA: TGTGCCAGCAGCCCTACAGGGAACACTGAAGCTTTCTTT
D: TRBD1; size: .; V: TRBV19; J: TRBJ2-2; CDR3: CASSIGTWGRGHSGELFF; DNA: TGTGCCAGTAGTATAGGGACCTGGGGCAGGGGGCATTCCGGGGAGCTGTTTTTT
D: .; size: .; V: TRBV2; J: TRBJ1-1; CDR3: CASSGEQDTEAFF; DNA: TGTGCCAGCAGTGGCGAACAGGACACTGAAGCTTTCTTT
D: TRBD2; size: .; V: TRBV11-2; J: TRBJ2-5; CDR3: CASSSTSGMKITQYF; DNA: TGTGCCAGCAGCTCGACTAGCGGGATGAAGATCACCCAGTACTTC
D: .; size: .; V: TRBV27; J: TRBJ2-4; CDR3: CASSRVSIDPQNIQYF; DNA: TGTGCCAGCAGTAGAGTCTCCATCGATCCGCAAAACATTCAGTACTTC
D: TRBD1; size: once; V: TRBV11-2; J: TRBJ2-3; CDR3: CASSPSGAGGADTQYF; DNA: TGTGCCAGCAGCCCCTCGGGGGCAGGGGGCGCAGATACGCAGTATTTT
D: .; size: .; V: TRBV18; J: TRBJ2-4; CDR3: CASSAGQTNIQYF; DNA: TGTGCCAGCTCAGCGGGACAGACAAACATTCAGTACTTC
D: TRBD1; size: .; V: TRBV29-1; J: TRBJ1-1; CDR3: CSAGGAMNTEAFF; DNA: TGCAGCGCAGGGGGAGCTATGAACACTGAAGCTTTCTTT